The TCR beta chain described here comes from a study of T cell changes during pregnancy in multiple sclerosis. Sequencing used immunoSEQ multiplex PCR; TCRdb keeps in-frame clones, though not all of them. The table shows 50,000 to 55,000 clones, with around 90% occurring only once. Sequencing used CD4+ T cells from peripheral blood mononuclear cells, obtained in the third trimester of pregnancy. This TCR derives from a female donor with multiple sclerosis, enrolled in a pregnancy study.

CDR3 in amino acids: CASSLGGRQLNTEAFF. CDR3 DNA sequence: TGTGCCAGCAGTCTCGGCGGGCGACAATTGAACACTGAAGCTTTCTTT. V usage is TRBV7-9 and J usage is TRBJ1-1, with no clear D. Trimming left V 6 bases short and J 0 bases short, with 17 bases between. The CDR3 length is 16 residues. Germline loops: CDR1 SEHNR, CDR2 FQNEAQ (reference sequence).